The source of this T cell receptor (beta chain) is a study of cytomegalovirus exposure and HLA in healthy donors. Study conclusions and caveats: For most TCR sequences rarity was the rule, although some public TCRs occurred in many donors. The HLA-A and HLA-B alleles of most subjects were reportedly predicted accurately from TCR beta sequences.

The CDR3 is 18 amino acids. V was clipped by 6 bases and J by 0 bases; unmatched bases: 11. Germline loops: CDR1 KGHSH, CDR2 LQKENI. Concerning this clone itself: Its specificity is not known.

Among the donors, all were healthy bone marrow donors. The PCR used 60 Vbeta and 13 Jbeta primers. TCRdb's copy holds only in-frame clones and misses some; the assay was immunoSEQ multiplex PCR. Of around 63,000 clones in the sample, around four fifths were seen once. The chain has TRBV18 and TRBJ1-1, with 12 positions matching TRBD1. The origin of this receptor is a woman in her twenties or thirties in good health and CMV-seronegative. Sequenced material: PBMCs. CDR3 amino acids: CASSYGPGQGAMNTEAFF. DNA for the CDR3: TGTGCCAGCTCTTACGGACCGGGACAGGGGGCCATGAACACTGAAGCTTTCTTT.